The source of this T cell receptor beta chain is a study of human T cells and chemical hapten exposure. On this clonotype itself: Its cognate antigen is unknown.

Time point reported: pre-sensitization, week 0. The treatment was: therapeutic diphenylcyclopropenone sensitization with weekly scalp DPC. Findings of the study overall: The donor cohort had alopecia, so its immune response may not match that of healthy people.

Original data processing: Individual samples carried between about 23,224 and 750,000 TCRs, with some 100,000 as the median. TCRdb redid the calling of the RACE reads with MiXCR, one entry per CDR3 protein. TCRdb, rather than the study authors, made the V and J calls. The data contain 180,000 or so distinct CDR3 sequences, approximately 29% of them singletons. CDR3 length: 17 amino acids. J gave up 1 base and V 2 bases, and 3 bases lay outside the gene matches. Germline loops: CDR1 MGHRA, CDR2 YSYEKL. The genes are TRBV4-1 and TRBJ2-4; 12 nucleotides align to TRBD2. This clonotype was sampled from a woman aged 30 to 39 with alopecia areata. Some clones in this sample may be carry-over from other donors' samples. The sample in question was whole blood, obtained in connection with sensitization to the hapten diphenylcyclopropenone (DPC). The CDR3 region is CASSQPTSGRAKNIQYF. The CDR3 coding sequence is TGCGCCAGCAGCCAACCAACTAGCGGGAGGGCCAAAAACATTCAGTACTTC.